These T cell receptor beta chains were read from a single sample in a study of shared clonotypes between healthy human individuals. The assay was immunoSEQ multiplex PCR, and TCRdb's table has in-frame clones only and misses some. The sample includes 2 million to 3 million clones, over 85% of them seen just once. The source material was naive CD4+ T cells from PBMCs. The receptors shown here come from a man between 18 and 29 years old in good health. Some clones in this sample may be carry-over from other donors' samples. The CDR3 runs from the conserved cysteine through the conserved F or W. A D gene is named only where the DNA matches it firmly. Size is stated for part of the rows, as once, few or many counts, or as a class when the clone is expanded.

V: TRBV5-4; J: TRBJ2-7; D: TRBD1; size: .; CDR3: CASSLPFGTGSGEQYF; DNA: TGTGCCAGCAGCTTGCCTTTTGGGACAGGGAGCGGCGAGCAGTACTTC
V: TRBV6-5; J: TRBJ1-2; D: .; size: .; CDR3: CASRATDLYGYTF; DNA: TGTGCCAGCAGGGCGACGGACCTCTATGGCTACACCTTC
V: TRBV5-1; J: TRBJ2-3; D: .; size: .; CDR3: CASSRSSTDTQYF; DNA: TGCGCCAGCAGCCGGTCTAGCACAGATACGCAGTATTTT
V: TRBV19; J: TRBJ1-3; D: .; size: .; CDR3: CASSIRRQSGNTIYF; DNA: TGTGCCAGTAGTATTAGAAGACAGTCTGGAAACACCATATATTTT
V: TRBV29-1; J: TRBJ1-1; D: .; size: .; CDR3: CSVVLDRIMNTEAFF; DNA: TGCAGCGTTGTATTAGACAGAATTATGAACACTGAAGCTTTCTTT
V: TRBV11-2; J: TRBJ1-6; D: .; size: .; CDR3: CASSLVQNNSPLHF; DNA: TGTGCCAGCAGCTTAGTTCAGAATAATTCACCCCTCCACTTT
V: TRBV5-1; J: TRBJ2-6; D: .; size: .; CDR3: CASSLEGIGANVLTF; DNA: TGCGCCAGCAGCTTGGAGGGAATCGGGGCCAACGTCCTGACTTTC
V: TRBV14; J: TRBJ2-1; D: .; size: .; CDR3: CASSQDYGEQFF; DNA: TGTGCCAGCAGCCAAGATTACGGGGAGCAGTTCTTC
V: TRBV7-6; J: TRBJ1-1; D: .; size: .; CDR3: CASSSQVDPTEAFF; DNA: TGTGCCAGCAGCTCCCAAGTTGACCCCACTGAAGCTTTCTTT
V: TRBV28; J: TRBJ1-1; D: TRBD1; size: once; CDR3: CASSLPITGQGARGSEAFF; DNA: TGTGCCAGCAGTTTACCGATTACTGGACAGGGGGCGCGGGGTTCTGAAGCTTTCTTT
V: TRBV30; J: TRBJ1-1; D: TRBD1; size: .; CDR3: CAWSASRTGRNTEAFF; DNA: TGTGCCTGGAGTGCCTCCCGGACAGGGAGGAACACTGAAGCTTTCTTT
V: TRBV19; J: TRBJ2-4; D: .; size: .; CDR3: CASSIAEGQGGPLAKNIQYF; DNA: TGTGCCAGTAGTATAGCCGAAGGGCAGGGAGGCCCTCTAGCCAAAAACATTCAGTACTTC
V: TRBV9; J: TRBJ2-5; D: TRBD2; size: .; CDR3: CASSVDPGLAGAGETQYF; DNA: TGTGCCAGCAGCGTAGACCCCGGACTAGCGGGAGCGGGGGAGACCCAGTACTTC
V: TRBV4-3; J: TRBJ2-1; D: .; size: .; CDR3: CASSQDSGYNEQFF; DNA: TGCGCCAGCAGCCAAGATAGTGGATACAATGAGCAGTTCTTC
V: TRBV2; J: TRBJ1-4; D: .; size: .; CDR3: CATGRGFNEKLFF; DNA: TGTGCCACCGGGAGGGGGTTTAATGAAAAACTGTTTTTT
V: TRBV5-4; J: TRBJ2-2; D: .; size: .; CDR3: CASSLLQSGGELFF; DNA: TGTGCCAGCAGCTTGCTCCAGAGCGGTGGGGAGCTGTTTTTT
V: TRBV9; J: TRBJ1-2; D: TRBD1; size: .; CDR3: CASTGQGIYGYTF; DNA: TGTGCCAGCACGGGACAGGGGATCTATGGCTACACCTTC
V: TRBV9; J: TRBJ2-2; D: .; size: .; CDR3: CASSLLGQNTGELFF; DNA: TGTGCCAGCAGCCTTCTGGGCCAGAACACCGGGGAGCTGTTTTTT
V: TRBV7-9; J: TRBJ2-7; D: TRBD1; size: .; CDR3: CASSSSRTGAYEQYF; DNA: TGTGCCAGCAGCTCCTCCCGGACAGGGGCCTACGAGCAGTACTTC
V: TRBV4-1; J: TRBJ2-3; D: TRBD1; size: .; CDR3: CASSLRQGRTDTQYF; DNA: TGCGCCAGCAGCCTGAGACAGGGTCGCACAGATACGCAGTATTTT
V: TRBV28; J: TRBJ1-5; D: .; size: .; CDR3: CASSLPAGQPQHF; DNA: TGTGCCAGCAGTTTACCAGCAGGGCAGCCCCAGCATTTT
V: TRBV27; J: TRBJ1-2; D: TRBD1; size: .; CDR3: CASRLTGVGGYTF; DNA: TGTGCCAGCAGATTGACAGGGGTGGGTGGCTACACCTTC
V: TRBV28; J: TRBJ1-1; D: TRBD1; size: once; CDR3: CASSSRPGTGNEAKAFF; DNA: TGTGCCAGCAGTTCACGTCCCGGGACAGGGAACGAGGCAAAAGCTTTCTTT
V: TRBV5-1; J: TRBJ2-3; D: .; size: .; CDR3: CASSRPQGFGSTDTQYF; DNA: TGCGCCAGCAGCAGGCCACAGGGTTTTGGAAGCACAGATACGCAGTATTTT
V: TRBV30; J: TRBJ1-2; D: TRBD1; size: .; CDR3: CAWSRDRGGYGYTF; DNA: TGTGCCTGGAGTAGGGACAGGGGTGGGTATGGCTACACCTTC
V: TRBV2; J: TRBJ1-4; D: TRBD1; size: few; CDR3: CASSKDGETGYNEKLFF; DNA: TGTGCCAGCAGCAAAGATGGAGAGACAGGGTATAATGAAAAACTGTTTTTT
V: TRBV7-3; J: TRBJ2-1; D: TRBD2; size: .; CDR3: CASSQTRLAGNNEQFF; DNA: TGTGCCAGCAGCCAGACCCGACTAGCGGGAAACAATGAGCAGTTCTTC
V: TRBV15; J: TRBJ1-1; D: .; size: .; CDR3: CATSSRLSGSEAFF; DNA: TGTGCCACCAGCAGTCGCCTCTCGGGCAGTGAAGCTTTCTTT
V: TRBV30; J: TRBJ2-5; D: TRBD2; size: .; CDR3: CAWSVTSGRAQETQYF; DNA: TGTGCCTGGAGTGTAACTAGCGGGAGGGCCCAAGAGACCCAGTACTTC
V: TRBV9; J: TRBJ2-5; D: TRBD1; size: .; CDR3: CASSVVGTGGRETQYF; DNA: TGTGCCAGCAGCGTAGTGGGAACAGGGGGCCGAGAGACCCAGTACTTC
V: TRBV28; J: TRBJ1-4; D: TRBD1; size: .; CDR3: CASSDPGGETNEKLFF; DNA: TGTGCCAGCAGCGATCCAGGGGGGGAGACTAATGAAAAACTGTTTTTT
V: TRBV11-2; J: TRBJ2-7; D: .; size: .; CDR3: CASSFDRRTYEQYF; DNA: TGTGCCAGCAGCTTTGACAGACGAACCTACGAGCAGTACTTC
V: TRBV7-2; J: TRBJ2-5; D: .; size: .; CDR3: CASSLLGGGVEETQYF; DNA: TGTGCCAGCAGCTTACTGGGAGGGGGTGTCGAAGAGACCCAGTACTTC
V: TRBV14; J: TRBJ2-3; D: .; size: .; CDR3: CASSRHRRGDTQYF; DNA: TGTGCCAGCAGCCGACACCGTCGTGGAGATACGCAGTATTTT
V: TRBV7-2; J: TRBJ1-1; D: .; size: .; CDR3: CASSSMTGNTEAFF; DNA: TGTGCCAGCAGCTCCATGACAGGGAACACTGAAGCTTTCTTT
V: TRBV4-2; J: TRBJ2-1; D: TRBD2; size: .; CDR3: CASSQGPPSGSSRPSEQFF; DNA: TGTGCCAGCAGCCAAGGTCCCCCTAGCGGGAGCTCCCGCCCTAGTGAGCAGTTCTTC
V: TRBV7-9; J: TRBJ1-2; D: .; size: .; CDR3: CASSSGAWVPGGYTF; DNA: TGTGCCAGCAGCTCCGGGGCCTGGGTTCCCGGGGGCTACACCTTC
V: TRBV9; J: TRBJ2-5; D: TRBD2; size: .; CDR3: CASSIGGLAGGETQYF; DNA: TGTGCCAGCAGCATCGGCGGGCTAGCGGGAGGCGAGACCCAGTACTTC
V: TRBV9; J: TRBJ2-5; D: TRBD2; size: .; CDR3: CASSVTSGRAPETQYF; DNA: TGTGCCAGCAGCGTCACTAGCGGGAGGGCCCCAGAGACCCAGTACTTC
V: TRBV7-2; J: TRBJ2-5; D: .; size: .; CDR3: CASSPQQGWMETQYF; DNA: TGTGCCAGCAGCCCGCAACAGGGATGGATGGAGACCCAGTACTTC
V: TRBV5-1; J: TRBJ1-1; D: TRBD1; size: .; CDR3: CASSLGQGAATEAFF; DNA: TGCGCCAGCAGCCTGGGACAGGGGGCGGCCACTGAAGCTTTCTTT
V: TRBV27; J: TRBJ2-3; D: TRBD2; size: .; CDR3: CASSRRRTGTSPPGTDTQYF; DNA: TGTGCCAGCAGCCGACGCAGGACCGGGACTAGCCCCCCCGGTACAGATACGCAGTATTTT
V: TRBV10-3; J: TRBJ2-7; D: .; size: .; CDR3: CAISESRTPGAYEQYF; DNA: TGTGCCATCAGTGAGTCGAGGACCCCAGGGGCCTACGAGCAGTACTTC
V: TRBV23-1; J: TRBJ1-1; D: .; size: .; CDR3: CASSRLGRAPEAFF; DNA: TGCGCCAGCAGCCGCTTGGGGCGGGCGCCTGAAGCTTTCTTT
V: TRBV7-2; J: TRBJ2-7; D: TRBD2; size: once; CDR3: CASSSPGLAGGDEQYF; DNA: TGTGCCAGCAGCTCCCCGGGACTAGCGGGAGGCGACGAGCAGTACTTC
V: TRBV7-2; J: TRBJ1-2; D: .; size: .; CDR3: CASSPYSRGEGGYTF; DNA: TGTGCCAGCAGCCCCTACTCCAGGGGTGAGGGCGGCTACACCTTC
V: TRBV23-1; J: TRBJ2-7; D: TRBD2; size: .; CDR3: CASSQSGPTLAGAFHEQYF; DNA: TGCGCCAGCAGTCAATCGGGGCCAACCCTAGCGGGAGCATTCCACGAGCAGTACTTC
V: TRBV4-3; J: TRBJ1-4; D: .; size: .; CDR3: CASSQVMRTNEKLFF; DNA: TGCGCCAGCAGCCAAGTCATGAGGACTAATGAAAAACTGTTTTTT
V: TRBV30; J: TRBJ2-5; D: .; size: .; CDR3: CAWSPGSRVGETQYF; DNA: TGTGCCTGGAGTCCAGGGAGTAGAGTTGGAGAGACCCAGTACTTC
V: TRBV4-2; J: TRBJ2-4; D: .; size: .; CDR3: CASSPFGAAKNIQYF; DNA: TGTGCCAGCAGCCCATTTGGGGCGGCCAAAAACATTCAGTACTTC
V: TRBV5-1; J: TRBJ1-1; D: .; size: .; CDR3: CASSLGKDAEAFF; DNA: TGCGCCAGCAGCTTGGGGAAGGATGCTGAAGCTTTCTTT
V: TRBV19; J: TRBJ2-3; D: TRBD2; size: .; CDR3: CASSRREGTDTQYF; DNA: TGTGCCAGTAGTAGGCGGGAGGGAACAGATACGCAGTATTTT
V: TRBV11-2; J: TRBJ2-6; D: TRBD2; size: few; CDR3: CASRKWGLADGANVLTF; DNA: TGTGCCAGCAGAAAATGGGGACTAGCAGACGGGGCCAACGTCCTGACTTTC
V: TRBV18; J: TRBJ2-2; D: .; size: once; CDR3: CASSPYERSATGELFF; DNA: TGTGCCAGCTCACCATACGAACGGTCGGCCACCGGGGAGCTGTTTTTT
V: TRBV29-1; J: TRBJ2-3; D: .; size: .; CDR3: CSVEGTLTADTQYF; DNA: TGCAGCGTTGAAGGCACCCTGACGGCAGATACGCAGTATTTT